Below, 30 T cell receptor beta chains from the same sample are listed, as sequenced in a study of type 1 regulatory T cells. TCRdb passed the reads through MiXCR, listing each CDR3 protein once. This table holds about 68,000 distinct CDR3 sequences, around 60% found once. What these receptors recognize is not known. The specimen was cultured T cells, either the whole culture or a sorted T cell fraction (not recorded which). Subset indicated: Tr1-enriched cell product generated in vitro against host alloantigens. These receptors were taken from a human donor in good health.

The V call is TRBV5-1, the J call TRBJ2-1; 11 bases agree with TRBD1. Germline trimming cut 4 bases from V and 15 bases from J; bases unmatched to any gene: 9. The CDR3 spans 13 residues. CDR1 and CDR2 from the germline V gene are SGHRS and YFSETQ. The chain's CDR3 is CASSPDSGTGGFF. The DNA of the CDR3 is TGCGCCAGCAGCCCCGACTCCGGGACAGGGGGGTTCTTC.

The rearrangement joins TRBV12-3 or TRBV12-4 to TRBJ2-3, with TRBD2 identical over 7 bases. V trimming: 9 bases; J trimming: 0 bases; junction bases outside the gene matches: 6. The CDR3 is 14 residues long. The CDR3, as DNA: TGTGCCAGTAGGGGAGGGACTAGCACAGATACGCAGTATTTT. It specifies CASRGGTSTDTQYF.

In DNA form, the CDR3 reads TGTGCCAGCAGAAGGGACGTCGGGAAGGAGACCCAGTACTTC. Translation: CASRRDVGKETQYF. The chain uses TRBV7-9 and TRBJ2-5, with D perhaps given as TRBD1 or TRBD2 (5 bases each). The CDR3 totals 14 residues. Germline V gene lookup returns CDR1 SEHNR and CDR2 FQNEAQ (reference sequence). V lost 6 bases and J lost 5, with 16 bases in between.

This clonotype was picked up many times. For the CDR3, the DNA is TGTGCCAGCAGCTTAGGGGATACTCCGCAAGCTTTCTTT. It encodes CASSLGDTPQAFF. The chain employs TRBV7-9 and TRBJ1-1; D unresolved. The CDR3 covers 13 residues. V lost 1 base to trimming and J lost 9 bases, with 12 bases between them. Germline CDR1 is SEHNR and CDR2 is FQNEAQ (reference sequence). The full variable domain, rest sourced from reference TRBV7-9 and TRBJ1-1, is DTGVSQNPRHKITKRGQNVTFRCDPISEHNRLYWYRQTLGQGPEFLTYFQNEAQLEKSRLLSDRFSAERPKGSFSTLEIQRTEQGDSAMYLCASSLGDTPQAFFGQGTRLTVV.

The V gene is TRBV5-1, the J gene TRBJ2-2; perhaps D is TRBD1 or TRBD2 (5 bases each). This CDR3 is 15 amino acids long. Germline V lookup: CDR1 SGHRS, CDR2 YFSETQ. Trimming removed 4 bases at V and 5 bases at J, with 15 bases between. The chain's CDR3 is CASSIRDPGTGELFF. The CDR3 DNA follows: TGCGCCAGCAGCATTAGGGACCCCGGGACCGGGGAGCTGTTTTTT. The variable domain in full, with the rest retrieved from reference TRBV5-1 and TRBJ2-2, is KAGVTQTPRYLIKTRGQQVTLSCSPISGHRSVSWYQQTPGQGLQFLFEYFSETQRNKGNFPGRFSGRQFSNSRSEMNVSTLELGDSALYLCASSIRDPGTGELFFGEGSRLTVL.

This clonotype showed up just once. The chain combines TRBV20-1 with TRBJ2-7, with 7 bases fitting TRBD2. The CDR3 spans 14 residues. The J segment lost 5 bases and the V segment lost 1 base, leaving 8 bases of the junction unmatched. Germline loops: CDR1 DFQATT, CDR2 SNEGSKA (reference sequence). The DNA for the CDR3 is TGCAGTGCTAGAGCGAGCGGGATAAGCCACGAGCAGTACTTC. This gives the protein CSARASGISHEQYF.

This clonotype has at least ten counts. V usage is TRBV2 and J usage is TRBJ2-5, with D hard to call. The germline V gene encodes CDR1 SNHLY and CDR2 FYNNEI. V dropped 6 bases and J dropped 1 base, with 12 bases sitting between them. This CDR3 has 14 amino acids. CDR3 loop: CASSVGRSQETQYF. CDR3 coding DNA: TGTGCCAGCAGCGTTGGACGGAGCCAAGAGACCCAGTACTTC.

This clonotype was observed once. A much bigger clone sits one base away, suggesting this may be a read error. CDR3 coding DNA: TGTACCAGCAGTTCCGGGGGGGTGAACACTGAAGCTTTCTTT. Translation: CTSSSGGVNTEAFF. The chain carries TRBV28 and TRBJ1-1; tentative D call: TRBD1 (5 bases). Germline V gives CDR1 MDHEN, CDR2 SYDVKM. This CDR3 comprises 14 residues.

The J gene is TRBJ2-7, the V gene TRBV5-1; TRBD2 aligns across 7 bases. This CDR3 is 12 amino acids long. J gave up 2 bases and V 7 bases, and 3 bases lay outside the gene matches. Germline-derived CDR1 and CDR2 are SGHRS and YFSETQ. The CDR3 DNA sequence: TGCGCCAGCGGAGCGGGAACCTACGAGCAGTACTTC. Encoded protein: CASGAGTYEQYF.

The V call is TRBV27, the J call TRBJ1-1; D possibly corresponds to TRBD1 (6 bases). Trimming left V 2 bases short and J 4 bases short, with 20 bases between. There are 17 residues in the CDR3. The germline gives CDR1 MNHEY, CDR2 SMNVEV (reference sequence). As DNA, the CDR3 is TGTGCCAGCAGTTTAAGTCGCGGGGGCGGTTTCGCCACTGAAGCTTTCTTT. This sequence encodes CASSLSRGGGFATEAFF.

The rearrangement links TRBV7-2 to TRBJ2-1, with D perhaps TRBD1 (5 bases). CDR1 SGHTA and CDR2 FQGNSA come from the germline V gene. This CDR3 spans 14 amino acids. The V gene lost 5 bases and the J gene lost 9 bases, with 17 bases spanning the gap. The CDR3 loop is CASSTPRDYSEQFF. DNA of the CDR3: TGTGCCAGCAGCACTCCCAGGGATTATAGTGAGCAGTTCTTC. The full variable domain, rest sourced from reference TRBV7-2 and TRBJ2-1, is GAGVSQSPSNKVTEKGKDVELRCDPISGHTALYWYRQSLGQGLEFLIYFQGNSAPDKSGLPSDRFSAERTGGSVSTLTIQRTQQEDSAVYLCASSTPRDYSEQFFGPGTRLTVL.

The gene calls are TRBV7-2 and TRBJ2-1, with TRBD2 matching 7 bases. Germline V CDR1 and CDR2: SGHTA, FQGNSA. The CDR3 totals 16 residues. Losses at the gene ends were 0 bases for V and 4 bases for J; bases not matched to a gene: 6. The chain's CDR3 is CASSLALGGSYNEQFF. Written as DNA, the CDR3 is TGTGCCAGCAGCTTAGCGCTGGGAGGGTCGTACAATGAGCAGTTCTTC.

The chain has TRBV3-1 and TRBJ2-5; maybe TRBD2 (5 bases). CDR3 size: 13 residues. Germline loops: CDR1 LGHDT, CDR2 YNNKEL (reference sequence). Trimming stripped 8 bases from V and 3 bases from J, with 13 bases between. In DNA form, the CDR3 reads TGTGCCAGCTCCCCGACGAGGGAAGAGACCCAGTACTTC. Protein product: CASSPTREETQYF.

The genes are TRBV20-1 and TRBJ2-2, with a weak D call TRBD2 (5 bases). There are 15 residues in the CDR3. Germline loops: CDR1 DFQATT, CDR2 SNEGSKA (reference sequence). V lost 5 bases to trimming and J lost 0 bases, with 13 bases between them. CDR3 nucleotides: TGCAGTGCTCCTAAAGCGGACCCGAACACCGGGGAGCTGTTTTTT. Its protein is CSAPKADPNTGELFF.

This sequence joins TRBV20-1 and TRBJ2-6, with D unresolved. Trimming left V 3 bases short and J 3 bases short, with 18 bases between. The CDR3 consists of 17 residues. The germline V gene encodes CDR1 DFQATT and CDR2 SNEGSKA (reference sequence). The CDR3: CSASARTGMGGANVLTF. In DNA, the CDR3 is TGCAGTGCTAGCGCTAGAACGGGTATGGGTGGGGCCAACGTCCTGACTTTC.

CDR3 nucleotide sequence: TGCGCCAGCAGCCAAGGGAGTAGGACATTGAACACCGGGGAGCTGTTTTTT. Translating gives CASSQGSRTLNTGELFF. The rearrangement joins TRBV4-3 to TRBJ2-2, with TRBD1 as a possible D gene (5 bases). Between the trimmed V and J ends, which lost 1 base and 1 base, there was a span of 13 bases. The CDR3 is 17 amino acids. From germline, CDR1 is LGHNA and CDR2 YSLEER.

V and J are TRBV7-9 and TRBJ2-3; the D gene is possibly TRBD2 (5 bases). Per germline, CDR1 SEHNR and CDR2 FQNEAQ (reference sequence). Deletions cut 1 base from V and 3 bases from J, with 8 bases between. This CDR3 comprises 14 residues. Here the CDR3 DNA reads TGTGCCAGCAGCTTAGTTCCGGGAACAGATACGCAGTATTTT. This translates into CASSLVPGTDTQYF.

The chain is built from TRBV2 and TRBJ2-3; a possible D gene is TRBD2 (6 bases). Trimming pared 8 bases from V and 4 bases from J, leaving 22 bases between. This CDR3 region has 16 residues. CDR1 is SNHLY and CDR2 is FYNNEI in the germline V gene. Here the CDR3 DNA reads TGTGCCAGCGAGCCGGAAGCGGGCGGGTTTGCAGATACGCAGTATTTT. It specifies CASEPEAGGFADTQYF.

The CDR3: CASSQGYTEAFF. CDR3 DNA: TGTGCCAGCAGCCAAGGATACACTGAAGCTTTCTTT. The chain uses TRBV3-1 and TRBJ1-1; D uncertain. The CDR3 extends over 12 amino acids. Germline V gene data show CDR1 as LGHDT and CDR2 as YNNKEL (reference sequence). Trimming cost V 1 base and J 3 bases, with 3 bases left between them.

The V and J genes are TRBV5-1 and TRBJ2-7; tentative D call: TRBD2 (6 bases). Germline CDR1 reads SGHRS; CDR2 reads YFSETQ. The CDR3 length is 14 residues. Deletions cut 3 bases from V and 6 bases from J, with 16 bases between. The CDR3 nucleotides read TGCGCCAGCAGCTCCGGGACGGGGGTCCTCGAGCAGTACTTC. Translated, it gives CASSSGTGVLEQYF.

CDR3 nucleotides: TGCAGTGCTAGAGAAGGTAGCAGGGGTGAGACCCAGTACTTC. Encoded protein: CSAREGSRGETQYF. The chain couples TRBV20-1 to TRBJ2-5; tentative D call: TRBD1 (6 bases). CDR1 and CDR2 (germline): DFQATT, SNEGSKA (reference sequence). The CDR3 has 14 amino acids. V was trimmed by 0 bases and J by 5 bases, leaving 13 bases between them.

This sequence joins TRBV27 and TRBJ2-2; D not certain. CDR1 MNHEY and CDR2 SMNVEV come from the germline V gene (reference sequence). Deletions cut 5 bases from V and 7 bases from J, with 17 bases between. The CDR3 contains 15 residues. CDR3 nucleotides: TGTGCCAGCAGTGCGTGGACCCCTGGGCACGGGGAGCTGTTTTTT. Its protein is CASSAWTPGHGELFF.

The CDR3 nucleotides are TGTGCCAGCAGGTGGCAGGGGTTGTACGAGCAGTACTTC. Amino acids: CASRWQGLYEQYF. The rearrangement links TRBV2 to TRBJ2-7; D perhaps matches TRBD1 (6 bases). Germline V CDR1 and CDR2: SNHLY, FYNNEI. There are 13 residues in the CDR3. Trimming pared 6 bases from V and 4 bases from J, leaving 13 bases between.

The CDR3 reads CASSRLADTRVRAYEQYF. Here the CDR3 DNA reads TGTGCCAGCAGTCGACTAGCGGATACCAGGGTTCGGGCCTACGAGCAGTACTTC. J is TRBJ2-7 and V is TRBV2, with TRBD2 matching over 9 bases. The length of the CDR3 is 18 residues. Germline assignment: CDR1 SNHLY and CDR2 FYNNEI. V was clipped by 5 bases and J by 2 bases; unmatched bases: 16.

This clonotype was found once. The V call is TRBV5-4, the J call TRBJ2-5; 11 bases are shared with TRBD2. Trimming took 2 bases from V and 5 from J; bases not matched to a gene: 5. Germline V lookup: CDR1 SGHNT, CDR2 YYREEE (reference sequence). This CDR3 is built from 15 residues. The CDR3 sequence: CASSLLAGEGETQYF. The CDR3 DNA is TGTGCCAGCAGCTTACTAGCGGGAGAGGGGGAGACCCAGTACTTC. The variable domain in full, completed from reference TRBV5-4 and TRBJ2-5, reads ETGVTQSPTHLIKTRGQQVTLRCSSQSGHNTVSWYQQALGQGPQFIFQYYREEENGRGNFPPRFSGLQFPNYSSELNVNALELDDSALYLCASSLLAGEGETQYFGPGTRLLVL.

V gene TRBV20-1 combines with J gene TRBJ2-1; 11 nucleotides agree with TRBD2. Germline V gives CDR1 DFQATT, CDR2 SNEGSKA (reference sequence). The V segment lost 4 bases and the J segment 5 bases; nucleotides outside the gene matches: 13. This CDR3 comprises 17 residues. The CDR3 bases are TGCAGTGCTAAGGGGGAGCTAGCGGGAGGTCGCCACAATGAGCAGTTCTTC. Its protein is CSAKGELAGGRHNEQFF.

The chain joins TRBV6-2 or TRBV6-3 to TRBJ2-1; 11 bases agree with TRBD2. Germline V gene data show CDR1 as MNHEY and CDR2 as SVGEGT. Trimming at V came to 4 bases and at J to 8 bases, leaving 7 bases not matched to a gene. This CDR3 has 15 amino acids. CDR3 DNA sequence: TGTGCCAGCAGTTTTCTAGCGGGAGGAAATGATGAGCAGTTCTTC. Translating gives CASSFLAGGNDEQFF.

The chain links TRBV7-2 to TRBJ2-1, with D tentatively TRBD1 (6 bases). The CDR3 spans 16 residues. The germline gives CDR1 SGHTA, CDR2 FQGNSA. Trimming took 0 bases from V and 5 from J, leaving 14 bases between them. The CDR3, as DNA: TGTGCCAGCAGCTTAGCGGGCAGGGGCTTCGACAATGAGCAGTTCTTC. This codes for CASSLAGRGFDNEQFF.

J is TRBJ2-7 and V is TRBV12-3 or TRBV12-4; D tentatively reads TRBD1 or TRBD2 (5 bases each). The CDR3 spans 13 residues. V lost 7 bases and J lost 7, with 17 bases in between. This CDR3 reads CASTGRGSREQYF. The CDR3 DNA follows: TGTGCCAGCACGGGAAGGGGTTCTCGGGAGCAGTACTTC.

This sequence joins TRBV12-3 or TRBV12-4 and TRBJ1-1; 8 nucleotides align to TRBD1. V lost 5 bases to trimming and J lost 4 bases; unmatched junction nucleotides: 3. CDR3 length: 13 residues. CDR3 sequence (DNA): TGTGCCAGCAGTCACCAGGGGGCCACTGAAGCTTTCTTT. Translation gives CASSHQGATEAFF.